The 25 T cell receptor beta chains reported below all come from one sample, sequenced in a study of cytomegalovirus exposure and HLA in healthy donors. Both 60 Vbeta primers and 13 Jbeta primers went into the PCR. The protocol was immunoSEQ multiplex PCR, while the TCRdb copy is restricted to in-frame clones and leaves out a portion. The repertoire holds around 100,000 clones, with 82% as singletons. What was sequenced was PBMCs. These receptors all stem from a man younger than 40 in good health and CMV-seropositive.

The V and J genes are TRBV5-5 and TRBJ2-7, with a possible D match to TRBD1 (6 bases). V lost 4 bases and J 3 bases, leaving 11 bases between the germline ends. This CDR3 region has 13 residues. In germline, CDR1 is SGHKS, CDR2 YYEKEE (reference sequence). This CDR3 is CASSQRTDYEQYV. The DNA for the CDR3 is TGTGCCAGCAGCCAGCGGACAGACTACGAGCAGTACGTC.

The V call is TRBV4-1, the J call TRBJ2-7, with a possible D match to TRBD2 (6 bases). V was cut by 1 base and J by 4 bases, with 20 bases left in between. The germline V gene encodes CDR1 MGHRA and CDR2 YSYEKL. There are 17 residues in the CDR3. CDR3 sequence reads: CASSQVGRTMFGYEQYF. CDR3 in DNA: TGCGCCAGCAGCCAAGTCGGACGGACTATGTTCGGGTACGAGCAGTACTTC.

The chain employs TRBV11-2 and TRBJ2-7; TRBD1 is a possible D gene (5 bases). CDR3 length: 15 residues. Germline CDR1 SGHAT, CDR2 FQNNGV. Between the trimmed V and J ends, which lost 4 bases and 3 bases, there was a span of 16 bases. CDR3 loop: CASSSGHHLYYEQYF. CDR3 in DNA: TGTGCCAGCAGCTCCGGACACCACCTATACTACGAGCAGTACTTC.

The chain recombines TRBV11-2 with TRBJ2-3, with 7 bases matching TRBD2. The V segment lost 5 bases and the J segment 2 bases; nucleotides outside the gene matches: 7. Germline-derived CDR1 and CDR2 are SGHAT and FQNNGV. The CDR3 covers 15 residues. The CDR3, as DNA: TGTGCCAGCAGCCCCTCTAGCGGTTTCACAGATACGCAGTATTTT. Translating it yields CASSPSSGFTDTQYF.

V is TRBV9 and J is TRBJ1-1, with 7 bases that match TRBD1. This CDR3 is built from 17 residues. With V trimmed by 0 bases and J by 3 bases, 11 bases remained unmatched. Germline V gene data show CDR1 as SGDLS and CDR2 as YYNGEE. This CDR3 is CASSVVKGGAWDTEAFF. The DNA of the CDR3 is TGTGCCAGCAGCGTAGTTAAAGGGGGCGCTTGGGACACTGAAGCTTTCTTT.

This sequence joins TRBV10-2 and TRBJ2-7, with 9 positions matching TRBD1. From germline, CDR1 is WSHSY and CDR2 SAAADI. The CDR3 is 14 residues long. V shed 7 bases, J shed 6 bases, and the junction held 10 bases outside the gene matches. CDR3 sequence (DNA): TGCGCCAGCACGAGGGGACAGGGTCGTTCCGAGCAGTACTTC. Translation: CASTRGQGRSEQYF.

Only a few counts were recorded for this clone. Other DNA sequences in the same sample also yield this CDR3. J is TRBJ1-2 and V is TRBV4-1, with a weak D call TRBD1 (5 bases). The CDR3 has 15 residues. Germline assignment: CDR1 MGHRA and CDR2 YSYEKL. V was clipped by 1 base and J by 2 bases, with 11 bases between them. CDR3 residues: CASSQAPGENYGYTF. The CDR3 nucleotides read TGCGCCAGCAGCCAAGCACCGGGGGAAAACTATGGCTACACCTTC.

This rearrangement joins TRBV28 to TRBJ2-7, with TRBD1 matching 8 bases. V lost 5 bases, J lost 5 bases, and 8 bases stayed unmatched. Germline V gene data show CDR1 as MDHEN and CDR2 as SYDVKM. This CDR3 spans 14 amino acids. In nucleotides, the CDR3 is TGTGCCAGCAGTCCTCAGGGACAGGTGGACGAGCAGTACTTC. It encodes CASSPQGQVDEQYF.

The chain combines TRBV5-1 with TRBJ1-1, with 10 bases fitting TRBD1. Looked up from germline, CDR1 is SGHRS and CDR2 is YFSETQ. CDR3 size: 16 residues. V lost 4 bases to trimming and J lost 5 bases; unmatched junction nucleotides: 11. The CDR3, as DNA: TGCGCCAGCAGCCCGGGGGACAGGGGCGCGGGAACTGAAGCTTTCTTT. Amino acid sequence: CASSPGDRGAGTEAFF.

The chain recombines TRBV9 with TRBJ1-3, with D tentatively TRBD1 (5 bases). Germline CDR1 is SGDLS and CDR2 is YYNGEE. This CDR3 is built from 17 residues. The V gene lost 4 bases and the J gene lost 0 bases, with 17 bases spanning the gap. This CDR3 is CASSTQPPGFSGNTIYF. In DNA, the CDR3 is TGTGCCAGCAGCACACAGCCCCCAGGGTTCTCTGGAAACACCATATATTTT.

The V call is TRBV2, the J call TRBJ2-5; perhaps TRBD1 as D (6 bases). Per the germline V gene, CDR1 is SNHLY and CDR2 is FYNNEI. The CDR3 has 16 residues. V was pared by 2 bases and J by 4 bases, with 17 bases between. This chain's CDR3 is CASSERRAVGGETQYF. The DNA for the CDR3 is TGTGCCAGCAGTGAAAGGCGGGCCGTAGGGGGAGAGACCCAGTACTTC.

The chain links TRBV14 to TRBJ2-2; 10 nucleotides line up with TRBD2. This CDR3 has 18 residues. Per the germline V gene, CDR1 is SGHDN and CDR2 is FVKESK. The V gene end was trimmed by 2 bases and the J gene end by 2 bases; junction bases not matched to a gene: 8. The CDR3 DNA follows: TGTGCCAGCAGCCAACTGTATCTAGCGGGAGCCAACACCGGGGAGCTGTTTTTT. Protein sequence: CASSQLYLAGANTGELFF.

The rearrangement links TRBV18 to TRBJ1-1; 9 positions match TRBD1. Germline V gene data show CDR1 as KGHSH and CDR2 as LQKENI. With 3 bases clipped from V and 1 base from J, the junction kept 9 bases outside the gene matches. This CDR3 has 17 amino acids. The CDR3 loop reads CASSPPPGTGTNTEAFF. Written as DNA, the CDR3 is TGTGCCAGCTCACCGCCCCCCGGGACAGGGACGAACACTGAAGCTTTCTTT. Drawing the rest from reference TRBV18 and TRBJ1-1, the complete variable domain is NAGVMQNPRHLVRRRGQEARLRCSPMKGHSHVYWYRQLPEEGLKFMVYLQKENIIDESGMPKERFSAEFPKEGPSILRIQQVVRGDSAAYFCASSPPPGTGTNTEAFFGQGTRLTVV.

The chain employs TRBV2 and TRBJ2-1, with D perhaps TRBD2 (5 bases). Trimming left V 3 bases short and J 6 bases short, with 15 bases between. CDR1 is SNHLY, CDR2 FYNNEI, per germline. CDR3 length: 15 amino acids. For the CDR3, the DNA is TGTGCCAGCAGTGATTTTGAGGGAGTGGGCAATGAGCAGTTCTTC. This translates into CASSDFEGVGNEQFF.

The genes are TRBV6-1 and TRBJ1-3; D gene unclear. Germline V gives CDR1 MNHNS, CDR2 SASEGT. The ends were cut back, 5 bases at V and 0 bases at J, with 11 bases in the middle. The CDR3 runs 15 residues. CDR3 amino acids: CASSRTGFSGNTIYF. The CDR3 coding sequence is TGTGCCAGCAGTAGGACGGGATTCTCTGGAAACACCATATATTTT.

The chain couples TRBV5-1 to TRBJ1-2, with 8 bases matching TRBD1. V trimming: 4 bases; J trimming: 1 base; junction bases outside the gene matches: 6. The CDR3 extends over 15 amino acids. Germline assignment: CDR1 SGHRS and CDR2 YFSETQ. This CDR3 is CASSGTGGGNYGYTF. CDR3 DNA: TGCGCCAGCAGCGGTACAGGGGGTGGTAACTATGGCTACACCTTC.

Worth noting for this clone: An end of the junction does not agree with germline; a read error may underlie this. This chain uses TRBV7-9 with TRBJ1-2, with D tentatively TRBD1 (6 bases). In germline, CDR1 is SEHNR, CDR2 FQNEAQ (reference sequence). The CDR3 has 14 amino acids. The DNA of the CDR3 is TGTGCCACCAGCCGCCCGGGACACGTGGGCCTTACAAGCTTC. It codes for CATSRPGHVGLTSF.

The chain has TRBV2 and TRBJ2-1, with a weak D call TRBD2 (6 bases). Germline-derived CDR1 and CDR2 are SNHLY and FYNNEI. V was pared by 6 bases and J by 0 bases, with 18 bases between. CDR3 length equals 17 residues. This CDR3 reads CASSDFLGRGSYNEQFF. In DNA, the CDR3 is TGTGCCAGCAGCGACTTCCTTGGGCGGGGCTCCTACAATGAGCAGTTCTTC.

The sample holds a few counts of this clone. V is TRBV7-9 and J is TRBJ1-2; perhaps TRBD1 as D (5 bases). Trimming took off 6 bases at V and 2 bases at J, with 25 bases between the two ends. Per germline, CDR1 SEHNR and CDR2 FQNEAQ (reference sequence). The CDR3 has 18 residues. The CDR3 sequence is CASSRTGLAAERNYGYTF. In nucleotides, the CDR3 is TGTGCCAGCAGTAGAACGGGACTCGCCGCTGAAAGGAACTATGGCTACACCTTC.

The rearrangement links TRBV9 to TRBJ2-5; 13 bases map to TRBD2. The J call may be wrong; the DNA end is better matched by TRBJ2-7. The CDR3 consists of 14 residues. In germline, CDR1 is SGDLS, CDR2 YYNGEE. Here the CDR3 reads CASSKGTSGAEQYF. The CDR3 nucleotides are TGTGCCAGCAGCAAAGGGACTAGCGGGGCCGAGCAGTACTTC.

The gene calls are TRBV10-1 and TRBJ2-7, with D perhaps TRBD1 (7 bases). CDR1 WNHNN and CDR2 SYGVQD come from the germline V gene (reference sequence). The CDR3 extends over 14 amino acids. Between the trimmed V and J ends, which lost 0 bases and 6 bases, there was a span of 12 bases. The CDR3 loop reads CASSESWQGGEQYF. The CDR3 DNA reads as TGCGCCAGCAGTGAGTCGTGGCAGGGGGGCGAGCAGTACTTC.

V is TRBV7-9 and J is TRBJ2-1, with TRBD2 identical over 9 bases. This CDR3 is built from 18 residues. Trimming at V came to 2 bases and at J to 7 bases, leaving 15 bases not matched to a gene. The germline V gene has CDR1 SEHNR and CDR2 FQNEAQ (reference sequence). In DNA, the CDR3 is TGTGCCAGCAGCTTACCCCAGGGGCGGGAGGGCCGGCTGAATGAGCAGTTCTTC. Protein sequence: CASSLPQGREGRLNEQFF.

This sequence joins TRBV11-2 and TRBJ2-3; 7 nucleotides agree with TRBD2. V was clipped by 1 base and J by 7 bases; unmatched bases: 14. CDR1 is SGHAT, CDR2 FQNNGV, per germline. This CDR3 spans 17 amino acids. DNA for the CDR3: TGTGCCAGCAGCTTAGGTCGCAGCGGGATGACGCCACATACGCAGTATTTT. Translating gives CASSLGRSGMTPHTQYF.

The chain links TRBV28 to TRBJ2-1, with D possibly being TRBD2 (6 bases). Trimming cost V 6 bases and J 4 bases, with 13 bases left between them. CDR3 length: 14 amino acids. Germline CDR1 reads MDHEN; CDR2 reads SYDVKM. As DNA, the CDR3 is TGTGCCAGCAGCCCCTCCGGACTATACAATGAGCAGTTCTTC. Translation: CASSPSGLYNEQFF.

The chain is built from TRBV28 and TRBJ1-1; a weak D match, TRBD1 (6 bases). Germline CDR1 MDHEN, CDR2 SYDVKM. Trimming removed 5 bases at V and 4 bases at J, with 8 bases between. The CDR3 length is 12 residues. The CDR3 sequence: CASSIRGTEAFF. The DNA for the CDR3 is TGTGCCAGCAGTATCAGGGGCACTGAAGCTTTCTTT. Filled out from reference TRBV28 and TRBJ1-1, the complete variable domain reads DVKVTQSSRYLVKRTGEKVFLECVQDMDHENMFWYRQDPGLGLRLIYFSYDVKMKEKGDIPEGYSVSREKKERFSLILESASTNQTSMYLCASSIRGTEAFFGQGTRLTVV.